This TCR beta chain was sequenced in a study of blood T cell repertoires in COVID-19. Study as a whole: From the United States, Italy and Spain came samples of acute and convalescent COVID-19. Sample material is recorded as cDNA or gDNA derived from T cells, B-cell-depleted T cells, or PBMCs.

Source study methods: Estimated nucleated cell counts came from reference gene primer amplification. Clones were sequenced by immunoSEQ multiplex PCR, and TCRdb holds only the in-frame ones, with some missing. V, J and clone size reflect that table, while D and trimming were determined from the DNA. The sample lists about 14,000 clones; 87% were seen once. The CDR3 is 15 residues long. The ends lost 1 base at V and 4 bases at J; junction bases unmatched: 1. Germline lookup yields CDR1 SEHNR and CDR2 FQNEAQ (reference sequence). The gene calls are TRBV7-9 and TRBJ2-2, with TRBD1 identical over 9 bases. Sequencing was carried out using peripheral blood. The origin of this receptor is a human donor with active COVID-19. The donor label of this sample is uncertain. The CDR3 DNA follows: TGTGCCAGCAGCTTAGGGACAGGGGCCACCGGGGAGCTGTTTTTT. Protein product: CASSLGTGATGELFF.